The rows below give T cell receptor beta chains drawn from one sample of a study of blood T cells in healthy people across ages. A single record per CDR3 protein comes from TCRdb applying MiXCR to the 5' RACE reads. The sample includes 650,000 to 800,000 distinct CDR3 sequences, roughly half of them seen just once. Sequenced: blood. These receptors were collected from a woman older than 75 in good health. Each CDR3 is given with its conserved first and last residue. The D gene is left open where the match is weak. Not all rows give a size; the values are once, few, many and, for expanded clones, a class.

D,size,V,J,CDR3,DNA
TRBD1,.,TRBV5-6,TRBJ2-1,CASDRGSSGEQFF,TGTGCCAGCGACAGGGGAAGTTCTGGTGAGCAGTTCTTC
TRBD1,many,TRBV9,TRBJ2-3,CASSVEGRGQAAQYF,TGTGCCAGCAGCGTAGAGGGAAGGGGACAGGCCGCGCAGTATTTT
.,many,TRBV27,TRBJ1-2,CASSPGQWAYGYTF,TGTGCCAGCAGTCCCGGACAGTGGGCTTATGGCTACACCTTC
TRBD1,few,TRBV5-1,TRBJ1-6,CASSPTTGGNSPLHF,TGCGCCAGCAGCCCGACGACAGGGGGGAATTCACCCCTCCACTTT
.,.,TRBV6-6,TRBJ2-4,CASNSGTRREQYF,TGTGCCAGCAACTCCGGGACAAGGAGAGAGCAGTACTTC
TRBD2,many,TRBV29-1,TRBJ2-1,CSLQREGYNEQFF,TGCAGTCTACAGCGGGAGGGATACAATGAGCAGTTCTTC
.,.,TRBV12-3/TRBV12-4,TRBJ2-2,CASRYPSTGELFF,TGTGCCAGCAGATACCCGAGCACCGGGGAGCTGTTTTTT
.,many,TRBV12-3/TRBV12-4,TRBJ2-7,CASRTTGLTYEQYF,TGTGCCAGCAGGACGACAGGATTAACCTACGAGCAGTACTTC
.,.,TRBV7-2,TRBJ2-7,CASSLGAGAYEQYF,TGTGCCAGCAGCTTAGGGGCAGGGGCCTACGAGCAGTACTTC
TRBD2,many,TRBV9,TRBJ2-3,CASSERGGADTQYF,TGTGCCAGCAGCGAGCGGGGGGGTGCAGATACGCAGTATTTT
.,many,TRBV3-1,TRBJ2-1,CASSPVGEYNEQFF,TGTGCCAGCAGCCCGGTCGGGGAGTACAATGAGCAGTTCTTC
.,many,TRBV10-3,TRBJ2-1,CAISERVERDNEQFF,TGTGCCATCAGTGAGAGGGTGGAGAGGGACAATGAGCAGTTCTTC
TRBD2,.,TRBV14,TRBJ2-3,CASSLELAGKDTQYF,TGTGCCAGCAGCCTGGAACTAGCGGGAAAAGATACGCAGTATTTT
.,.,TRBV29-1,TRBJ1-1,CSVVEGLNTKAFF,TGCAGCGTTGTGGAGGGATTGAACACTAAAGCTTTCTTT
TRBD2,.,TRBV2,TRBJ2-1,CASSGGGEVDEQFF,TGTGCCAGCAGTGGCGGGGGAGAGGTGGATGAGCAGTTCTTC
.,many,TRBV18,TRBJ2-1,CASSPLASGSSYNEQFF,TGTGCCAGCTCACCTCTTGCGAGCGGTAGCTCCTACAATGAGCAGTTCTTC
.,.,TRBV11-2,TRBJ2-5,CASSLPGRVRIETQYF,TGTGCCAGCAGCTTACCTGGACGGGTCAGGATCGAGACCCAGTACTTC
.,.,TRBV6-2/TRBV6-3,TRBJ1-2,CATTGIANYGYTF,TGTGCCACTACAGGGATAGCTAACTATGGCTACACCTTC